This is a list of T cell receptor beta chains from one sample in a study of T cells in Graves' hyperthyroidism and ophthalmopathy. Via MiXCR, TCRdb re-called the multiplex PCR reads, giving one row per CDR3 protein. The repertoire holds 350,000 to 450,000 distinct CDR3 sequences, 11% to 15% seen once, with 25% to 30% in the top ten. The specimen sequenced was blood. These receptors all come from a man in his fifties with Graves' ophthalmopathy. Each CDR3 is given with its conserved first and last residue. A D gene is named only where the DNA matches it firmly. Clone size is not always given. Where it is, it says once, few, many or a class for expanded clones.

clone_size j_call d_call v_call cdr3_nt cdr3_aa
many TRBJ2-7 - TRBV28 TGTGCCAGCAGTTGGGACACCACCGCCTACGAGCAGTACTTC CASSWDTTAYEQYF
few TRBJ2-7 TRBD2 TRBV7-8 TGTGCCAGCAGCTTAGGCCTAGCGGGAGGCCGAAGCTCCTACGAGCAGTACTTC CASSLGLAGGRSSYEQYF
- TRBJ1-1 - TRBV29-1 TGCAGCGTTGAAGAAGGGGTTGAGAACACTGAAGCTTTCTTT CSVEEGVENTEAFF
few TRBJ1-4 - TRBV20-1 TGCAGTGCTCGATCCCTATACGGAGCAACTAATGAAAAACTGTTTTTT CSARSLYGATNEKLFF
many TRBJ2-3 TRBD2 TRBV20-1 TGCAGTGCCAAAGGACTAGCGGGATCAGATACGCAGTATTTT CSAKGLAGSDTQYF
few TRBJ1-1 TRBD1 TRBV6-1 TGTGCCAGCAGTGAAGCTGCGGACAGGCTACCTTTCTTT CASSEAADRLPFF
many TRBJ2-3 - TRBV7-2 TGTGCCAGCAGCACCCGGGCGCCAGATACGCAGTATTTT CASSTRAPDTQYF
few TRBJ1-5 - TRBV20-1 TGCAGTGCTAGAGATGGACGGGGGGATAGCAATCAGCCCCAGCATTTT CSARDGRGDSNQPQHF
- TRBJ2-3 TRBD2 TRBV29-1 TGCAGCGCCACTGGACTAGCGGGAGGGACAGATACGCAGTATTTT CSATGLAGGTDTQYF
few TRBJ1-3 - TRBV18 TGTGCCAGCTCAATGTGGGAGGACACCATATATTTT CASSMWEDTIYF
many TRBJ1-2 - TRBV20-1 TGCAGTGCTAGAGTTGGCTATGGCTACACCTTC CSARVGYGYTF
few TRBJ1-6 - TRBV19 TGTGCCACCGGACAGAGCTTTTCACCCCTCCACTTT CATGQSFSPLHF
many TRBJ2-3 TRBD2 TRBV24-1 TGTGCCACCAGGGGACTAGCGGGAGGGACAGATACGCAGTATTTT CATRGLAGGTDTQYF
many TRBJ2-6 - TRBV3-1 TGTGCCAGCAGCCAAGGGTTCTCTGGGGCCAACGTCCTGACTTTC CASSQGFSGANVLTF
many TRBJ1-2 - TRBV5-6 TGTGCCAGCAGCTACGACAGTCCTCGGGGCTACACCTTC CASSYDSPRGYTF
- TRBJ2-2 TRBD1 TRBV6-1 TGTGCCAGCAGCGACAGGGTTTCCGGGGAGCTGTTTTTT CASSDRVSGELFF
few TRBJ2-7 TRBD1 TRBV6-1 TGTGCCAGCAGCTGGGCACAGGGGGCGTACGAGCAGTACTTC CASSWAQGAYEQYF
- TRBJ2-7 - TRBV7-9 TGTGCCAGCACCACCGGGACGCCGAACTACGAGCAGTACTTC CASTTGTPNYEQYF
many TRBJ2-7 - TRBV5-1 TGCGCCAGCAGCACCGGACATACCGAGCAGTACTTC CASSTGHTEQYF
- TRBJ1-2 TRBD1 TRBV29-1 TGCAGCGTTGACCTCGGACAGGGGGCCTACACCTTC CSVDLGQGAYTF
few TRBJ2-7 - TRBV10-3 TGTGCCATCAATGAGGGGGGTGCCGAGCAGTACTTC CAINEGGAEQYF
few TRBJ2-3 - TRBV7-6 TGTGCCAGCAGCCCCATCATGCAAGGGCAGAACACAGATACGCAGTATTTT CASSPIMQGQNTDTQYF
many TRBJ2-3 TRBD2 TRBV7-2 TGTGCCAGCAGCCCTCTCGGACTAGCGGGACGCGATACGCAGTATTTT CASSPLGLAGRDTQYF
- TRBJ2-2 TRBD2 TRBV6-1 TGTGCCACCGGACTAGGGGTCACCGGGGAGCTGTTTTTT CATGLGVTGELFF
many TRBJ1-2 - TRBV11-1 TGTGCCAGCAGCTTCAGCGGGGTCGGGCTCTATGGCTACACCTTC CASSFSGVGLYGYTF
many TRBJ2-5 TRBD1 TRBV20-1 TGCAGTGCTAGAATAGACAGGGATGAGACCCAGTACTTC CSARIDRDETQYF
few TRBJ2-1 - TRBV5-8 TGTGCCAGCAGCCGTAGAGCCTACAATGAGCAGTTCTTC CASSRRAYNEQFF
many TRBJ2-7 TRBD1 TRBV28 TGTGCCAGCAGTTTAGGGGCAGGGGGCCGCTACGAGCAGTACTTC CASSLGAGGRYEQYF
many TRBJ2-7 TRBD1 TRBV4-1 TGCGCCAGCAGCTGGGGTTCAGGGGGCGACGAGCAGTACTTC CASSWGSGGDEQYF
- TRBJ2-1 TRBD2 TRBV20-1 TGCAGTGCTGGGGGCGGGAGCGGGAGGGACAATGAGCAGTTCTTC CSAGGGSGRDNEQFF
few TRBJ2-2 TRBD1 TRBV29-1 TGCAGCGTCCGACAGGGTGGAACCGGGGAGCTGTTTTTT CSVRQGGTGELFF
many TRBJ1-6 - TRBV30 TGTGCCTGGAGTGTGCAAACAAATTCACCCCTCCACTTT CAWSVQTNSPLHF
many TRBJ2-7 - TRBV7-9 TGTGCCAGCAGCTTAGGCGCCGAGCAGTACTTC CASSLGAEQYF
- TRBJ2-7 TRBD2 TRBV10-3 TGTGCCATCAGTGACGGGGCTAGCGGGAGTAGCTCCTACGAGCAGTACTTC CAISDGASGSSSYEQYF
- TRBJ2-2 - TRBV20-1 TGCAGTGCTAGAGACGAAAACCCGACGAGTGGGGAGCTGTTTTTT CSARDENPTSGELFF
few TRBJ2-3 TRBD2 TRBV7-3 TGTGCCAGCAGCTTAATCGGGACTAGCGGGTTTACAGATACGCAGTATTTT CASSLIGTSGFTDTQYF
few TRBJ2-5 - TRBV5-1 TGCGCCAGCACCTTCACCGGGGGAGAGACCCAGTACTTC CASTFTGGETQYF
few TRBJ2-1 - TRBV5-1 TGCGCCAGCAGCTTGGGTACAACGAGCTCCTACAATGAGCAGTTCTTC CASSLGTTSSYNEQFF
few TRBJ2-7 - TRBV5-6 TGTGCCAGCAGCTTTTTCGGCTACGAGCAGTACTTC CASSFFGYEQYF
many TRBJ2-3 - TRBV12-3/TRBV12-4 TGTGCCAGCAGTACCGGGACTGCTTTTGGTACTGGAGATACGCAGTATTTT CASSTGTAFGTGDTQYF
many TRBJ2-5 - TRBV2 TGTGCCAGCAGTCCCTTGGTCAACAGGGGAGGGGGAGAGACCCAGTACTTC CASSPLVNRGGGETQYF
many TRBJ2-1 - TRBV9 TGTGCCAGCAGCCCCGAGGGTTCACACTCCTACAATGAGCAGTTCTTC CASSPEGSHSYNEQFF